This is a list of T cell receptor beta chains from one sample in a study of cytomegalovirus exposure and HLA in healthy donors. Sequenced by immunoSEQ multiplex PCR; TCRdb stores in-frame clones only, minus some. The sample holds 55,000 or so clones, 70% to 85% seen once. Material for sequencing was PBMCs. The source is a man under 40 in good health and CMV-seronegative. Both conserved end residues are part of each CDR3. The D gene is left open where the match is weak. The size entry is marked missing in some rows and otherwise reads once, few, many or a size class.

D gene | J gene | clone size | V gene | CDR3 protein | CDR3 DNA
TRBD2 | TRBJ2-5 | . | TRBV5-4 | CASSARGAGGETQYF | TGTGCCAGCAGCGCGCGTGGAGCGGGGGGAGAGACCCAGTACTTC
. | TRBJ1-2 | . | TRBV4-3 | CASSQDLGRGNYGYTF | TGCGCCAGCAGCCAAGATTTGGGACGGGGGAACTATGGCTACACCTTC
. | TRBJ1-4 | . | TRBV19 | CASSITRQGNEKLFF | TGTGCCAGTAGTATCACCCGGCAGGGTAATGAAAAACTGTTTTTT
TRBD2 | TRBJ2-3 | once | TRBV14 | CASRASGGITDTQYF | TGTGCCAGCAGGGCCAGCGGGGGGATCACAGATACGCAGTATTTT
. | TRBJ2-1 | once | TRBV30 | CAWSGGSGGLNEQFF | TGTGCCTGGAGTGGGGGAAGCGGAGGGCTCAATGAGCAGTTCTTC
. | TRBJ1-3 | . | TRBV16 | CASSRSSSAGNTIYF | TGTGCCAGCAGCCGTTCCTCATCGGCTGGAAACACCATATATTTT
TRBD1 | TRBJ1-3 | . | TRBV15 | CATSYGTAGNTIYF | TGTGCCACCAGCTATGGGACAGCGGGAAACACCATATATTTT
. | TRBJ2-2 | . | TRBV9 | CASSQRTVSGELFF | TGTGCCAGCAGCCAACGGACAGTTAGCGGGGAGCTGTTTTTT
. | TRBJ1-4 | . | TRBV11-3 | CASSLGRELILTVEKLFF | TGTGCCAGCAGCCTGGGGAGGGAACTCATCCTGACCGTGGAAAAACTGTTTTTT
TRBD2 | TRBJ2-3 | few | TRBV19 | CASRGPSGSSKDTQYF | TGTGCCAGTCGAGGACCTAGCGGGAGTTCAAAAGATACGCAGTATTTT
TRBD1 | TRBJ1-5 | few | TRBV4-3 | CASSHTGGSNQPQHF | TGCGCCAGCAGCCATACAGGGGGAAGCAATCAGCCCCAGCATTTT
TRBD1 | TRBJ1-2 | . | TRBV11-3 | CASSGGQGGLFGYTF | TGTGCCAGCAGTGGCGGACAGGGGGGACTCTTTGGCTACACCTTC
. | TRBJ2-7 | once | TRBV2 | CASTEGLLSSYEQYF | TGTGCCAGCACCGAGGGTTTGTTATCGTCCTACGAGCAGTACTTC
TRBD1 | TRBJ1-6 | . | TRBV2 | CASGDRGSSPLHF | TGTGCCAGCGGGGACAGGGGAAGTTCACCCCTCCACTTT
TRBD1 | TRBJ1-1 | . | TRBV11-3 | CASSSTGKSTEAFF | TGTGCCAGCAGCTCGACAGGGAAGTCCACTGAAGCTTTCTTT
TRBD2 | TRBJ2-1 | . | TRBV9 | CASSPRTSVGGEQFF | TGTGCCAGCAGCCCGCGGACTAGCGTAGGCGGTGAGCAGTTCTTC
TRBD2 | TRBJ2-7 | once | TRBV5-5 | CASSLGAGAHYEQYF | TGTGCCAGCAGCTTGGGAGCGGGGGCCCACTACGAGCAGTACTTC
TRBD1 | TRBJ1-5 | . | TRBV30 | CAWSLGQGGSQPQHF | TGTGCCTGGAGTTTGGGACAGGGGGGAAGTCAGCCCCAGCATTTT
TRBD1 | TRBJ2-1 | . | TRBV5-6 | CASSSDRGNEQFF | TGTGCCAGCAGCTCTGACAGGGGCAATGAGCAGTTCTTC
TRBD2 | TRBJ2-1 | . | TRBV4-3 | CASSQGAGAAYNEQFF | TGCGCCAGCAGCCAAGGGGCGGGAGCGGCCTACAATGAGCAGTTCTTC
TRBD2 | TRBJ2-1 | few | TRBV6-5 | CASSTPPGLLNEQFF | TGTGCCAGCAGTACACCACCGGGACTACTAAATGAGCAGTTCTTC
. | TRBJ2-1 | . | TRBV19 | CASSIDDRRAVMNEQFF | TGTGCCAGTAGTATAGATGATCGGAGGGCGGTGATGAATGAGCAGTTCTTC